The rows below give T cell receptor beta chains drawn from one sample of a study of cytomegalovirus exposure and HLA in healthy donors. TCRdb keeps only in-frame clones here, not all; method: immunoSEQ multiplex PCR. This sample yields some 170,000 clones, of which approximately 86% are seen a single time; roughly 7% belongs to the top ten. The sequenced material came from PBMCs. The receptors derive from a man aged 25-45 years in good health and CMV-seropositive. CDR3s include the opening cysteine and the closing phenylalanine or tryptophan. D genes are given only for firm matches. Some rows have no size entry. The others give once, few or many, or a class for an expanded clone.

D gene,J gene,V gene,clone size,CDR3 protein,CDR3 DNA
.,TRBJ1-4,TRBV27,.,CASSIGTAEKLFF,TGTGCCAGCAGTATCGGGACCGCTGAAAAACTGTTTTTT
TRBD1,TRBJ1-3,TRBV10-1,.,CASRGKVGQGRRRGGNTIYF,TGCGCCAGCAGGGGGAAAGTGGGACAGGGGAGAAGGCGAGGTGGAAACACCATATATTTT
.,TRBJ1-2,TRBV5-6,.,CASSLGTVTYGYTF,TGTGCCAGCAGCTTGGGAACAGTTACCTATGGCTACACCTTC
.,TRBJ2-1,TRBV2,.,CASSEWGNGEQFF,TGTGCCAGCAGTGAATGGGGGAACGGTGAGCAGTTCTTC
TRBD1,TRBJ2-1,TRBV5-1,.,CASSWADRVNGNEQFF,TGCGCCAGCAGCTGGGCGGACAGGGTTAATGGGAATGAGCAGTTCTTC
.,TRBJ2-5,TRBV5-6,.,CASSLGIGDQETQYF,TGTGCCAGCAGCTTGGGAATAGGGGACCAAGAGACCCAGTACTTC
.,TRBJ1-5,TRBV7-6,.,CASSSGGFNQPQHF,TGTGCCAGCAGCTCCGGGGGCTTCAATCAGCCCCAGCATTTT
TRBD2,TRBJ2-2,TRBV5-6,.,CASSLAGGMEELFF,TGTGCCAGCAGCTTGGCGGGGGGGATGGAGGAGCTGTTTTTT
.,TRBJ2-5,TRBV6-5,.,CASSYGRETQYF,TGTGCCAGCAGTTACGGCCGGGAGACCCAGTACTTC
.,TRBJ2-7,TRBV20-1,.,CSVRRSYEQYF,TGCAGTGTCAGGCGCTCCTACGAGCAGTACTTC
.,TRBJ2-7,TRBV21-1,.,CASSKGNRGPDEQYF,TGTGCCAGCAGCAAAGGTAACAGGGGGCCGGACGAGCAGTACTTC
.,TRBJ2-5,TRBV27,.,CASSNGQIYQETQYF,TGTGCCAGCAGTAACGGACAGATTTACCAAGAGACCCAGTACTTC
TRBD1,TRBJ1-1,TRBV10-1,.,CASSVGTGDTNAEAFF,TGCGCCAGCAGTGTCGGGACAGGGGACACGAACGCTGAAGCTTTCTTT
.,TRBJ1-1,TRBV4-1,.,CASRLNRLETEAFF,TGCGCCAGCAGACTGAACAGGCTGGAAACTGAAGCTTTCTTT
TRBD2,TRBJ2-1,TRBV2,once,CASTPGLPYNEQFF,TGTGCCAGCACCCCGGGACTACCTTACAATGAGCAGTTCTTC
.,TRBJ1-6,TRBV10-3,.,CATWESSYNSPLHF,TGTGCCACCTGGGAGAGCTCCTATAATTCACCCCTCCACTTT
.,TRBJ1-4,TRBV7-2,.,CASSRRPGEKLFF,TGTGCCAGCAGCCGCAGGCCGGGGGAAAAACTGTTTTTT
.,TRBJ2-3,TRBV5-4,.,CASSLRDTTDTQYF,TGTGCCAGCAGCTTGCGGGACACCACAGATACGCAGTATTTT
TRBD1,TRBJ1-4,TRBV27,.,CASTMTGGRATNEKLFF,TGTGCCAGCACGATGACAGGGGGACGCGCAACTAATGAAAAACTGTTTTTT
.,TRBJ1-4,TRBV5-1,.,CASSLGGRSNEKLFF,TGCGCCAGCAGCTTAGGGGGGCGGTCTAATGAAAAACTGTTTTTT
.,TRBJ2-6,TRBV11-3,.,CASSVNRGQLAGANVLTF,TGTGCCAGCAGCGTCAACCGAGGACAGTTAGCTGGGGCCAACGTCCTGACTTTC
.,TRBJ2-1,TRBV11-3,.,CASSSLDGSSYNEQFF,TGTGCCAGCAGCTCCCTCGACGGCAGCTCCTACAATGAGCAGTTCTTC
TRBD1,TRBJ1-4,TRBV27,once,CASSWAVGQGNEKLFF,TGTGCCAGCAGTTGGGCCGTGGGACAGGGTAATGAAAAACTGTTTTTT
.,TRBJ1-1,TRBV19,.,CASSMGQMNTEAFF,TGTGCCAGTAGTATGGGGCAGATGAACACTGAAGCTTTCTTT
TRBD2,TRBJ2-1,TRBV13,.,CASSLELAGGTEFF,TGTGCCAGCAGCTTAGAGCTAGCGGGGGGGACGGAGTTCTTC
TRBD2,TRBJ2-1,TRBV27,.,CASSPGTSGNNEQFF,TGTGCCAGCAGTCCCGGGACTAGCGGAAACAATGAGCAGTTCTTC